Below, 17 T cell receptor beta chains from the same sample are listed, as sequenced in a study of brain T cells in children with intractable seizures. Method: immunoSEQ multiplex PCR; TCRdb's copy keeps in-frame clones and lacks some. The top ten clones hold around 6% of a sample with about 340,000 clones, 93% of them seen once. Time point given: blood from clinic visit 5 months post-surgery; TSC patient then seizure free. Specimen: peripheral blood, collected approximately 5 months after surgery. Receptors originate from a boy younger than two with tuberous sclerosis and intractable seizures.

This rearrangement joins TRBV30 to TRBJ2-7, with a tentative D call TRBD1 (5 bases). Germline assignment: CDR1 GTSNPN and CDR2 SVGIG (reference sequence). V was pared by 5 bases and J by 0 bases, with 11 bases between. The CDR3 extends over 13 amino acids. CDR3 protein: CAWGADNSYEQYF. The CDR3 DNA sequence: TGTGCCTGGGGGGCCGACAACTCCTACGAGCAGTACTTC.

The rearrangement links TRBV9 to TRBJ2-7, with TRBD2 matching 8 bases. Germline lookup yields CDR1 SGDLS and CDR2 YYNGEE. V was clipped by 0 bases and J by 2 bases; unmatched bases: 4. This CDR3 region has 15 residues. The CDR3 sequence: CASSVGTSPAYEQYF. The CDR3 DNA reads TGTGCCAGCAGCGTAGGGACTAGCCCAGCCTACGAGCAGTACTTC.

This chain uses TRBV6-5 with TRBJ2-7; the D gene is possibly TRBD2 (6 bases). The germline gives CDR1 MNHEY, CDR2 SVGAGI. V lost 6 bases, J lost 5 bases, and 20 bases lay in between. The CDR3 is 15 residues long. CDR3 sequence: CASRQRGLMSNEQYF. The CDR3 nucleotides are TGTGCCAGCAGACAACGGGGGTTGATGTCAAACGAGCAGTACTTC.

This chain links TRBV28 with TRBJ2-3; 9 nucleotides line up with TRBD1. The length of the CDR3 is 16 residues. CDR1 is MDHEN and CDR2 is SYDVKM in the germline V gene. V lost 7 bases, J lost 2 bases, and 10 bases stayed unmatched. CDR3 in amino acids: CASTLLGTGITDTQYF. Written as DNA, the CDR3 is TGTGCCAGCACCCTCTTGGGGACAGGGATCACAGATACGCAGTATTTT.

The rearrangement uses TRBV30 and TRBJ1-1; D may be TRBD1 (6 bases). Trimming took 0 bases from V and 5 from J, leaving 13 bases between them. CDR1 and CDR2 (germline): GTSNPN, SVGIG (reference sequence). The CDR3 length is 14 residues. The chain's CDR3 is CAWSVFERGTEAFF. CDR3 coding DNA: TGTGCCTGGAGTGTTTTTGAGAGGGGGACTGAAGCTTTCTTT. The entire variable domain, with the rest obtained from reference TRBV30 and TRBJ1-1, is as follows: SQTIHQWPATLVQPVGSPLSLECTVEGTSNPNLYWYRQAAGRGLQLLFYSVGIGQISSEVPQNLSASRPQDRQFILSSKKLLLSDSGFYLCAWSVFERGTEAFFGQGTRLTVV.

This rearrangement joins TRBV25-1 to TRBJ1-2; 7 bases match TRBD1. This CDR3 has 15 amino acids. Germline loops: CDR1 MGHDK, CDR2 SYGVNS. V lost 2 bases, J lost 8 bases, and 11 bases stayed unmatched. The CDR3 bases are TGTGCCAGCAGTGAAACGGGACAGCCAGGTGGCGGCTACACCTTC. Amino acid sequence: CASSETGQPGGGYTF.

The chain has TRBV7-9 and TRBJ1-6; unclear D gene. Trimming took 1 base from V and 6 from J, leaving 13 bases between them. The germline gives CDR1 SEHNR, CDR2 FQNEAQ (reference sequence). The CDR3 sequence is 16 residues long. CDR3 region: CASSLDSGIGNSPLHF. The DNA of the CDR3 is TGTGCCAGCAGCTTAGATTCGGGGATTGGTAATTCACCCCTCCACTTT. The full variable domain, its missing parts supplied by reference TRBV7-9 and TRBJ1-6, is DTGVSQNPRHKITKRGQNVTFRCDPISEHNRLYWYRQTLGQGPEFLTYFQNEAQLEKSRLLSDRFSAERPKGSFSTLEIQRTEQGDSAMYLCASSLDSGIGNSPLHFGNGTRLTVT.

The V and J genes are TRBV21-1 and TRBJ1-1; the D call TRBD1 from the table was never checked on the DNA. TRBV21-1 is a recognized pseudogene. This CDR3 is 16 amino acids long. This chain's CDR3 is CASTSVSGKADTEAFF. The CDR3 region has the DNA TGTGCCAGCACCTCAGTGTCAGGGAAGGCGGACACTGAAGCTTTCTTT.

This rearrangement joins TRBV19 to TRBJ2-7, with D perhaps matching TRBD1 (6 bases). CDR3 length: 13 residues. The germline V and J ends were trimmed by 5 bases and 3 bases, with 11 bases remaining between them. Germline V gives CDR1 LNHDA, CDR2 SQIVND (reference sequence). The CDR3 loop reads CASSPGVNYEQYF. The CDR3 DNA is TGTGCCAGTAGTCCAGGGGTGAACTACGAGCAGTACTTC.

The J gene is TRBJ2-7, the V gene TRBV5-1, with TRBD2 matching over 9 bases. The CDR3 totals 15 residues. Losses at the gene ends were 3 bases for V and 2 bases for J; bases not matched to a gene: 6. Germline CDR1 reads SGHRS; CDR2 reads YFSETQ. This CDR3 is CASSSLTSGTYEQYF. Here the CDR3 DNA reads TGCGCCAGCAGCTCCCTGACTAGCGGTACCTACGAGCAGTACTTC.

The chain uses TRBV5-6 and TRBJ2-7; D not certain. The V end was cut by 1 base, the J end by 0 bases, with 8 bases between. Germline CDR1 is SGHDT and CDR2 is YYEEEE. The CDR3 is made up of 14 amino acids. The CDR3: CASSLLGDSYEQYF. The CDR3 DNA is TGTGCCAGCAGCTTGCTCGGCGACTCCTACGAGCAGTACTTC.

V usage is TRBV10-3 and J usage is TRBJ1-2, with a weak D call TRBD1 (5 bases). Germline V CDR1 and CDR2: ENHRY, SYGVKD. V was trimmed by 7 bases and J by 6 bases, leaving 9 bases between them. The CDR3 is 11 residues long. CDR3 sequence: CAITGANGYTF. Here the CDR3 DNA reads TGTGCCATCACCGGGGCAAATGGCTACACCTTC.

This sequence joins TRBV6-4 and TRBJ2-3, with a possible D match to TRBD2 (5 bases). The CDR3 is 15 amino acids. Trimming left V 3 bases short and J 1 base short, with 11 bases between. Looked up from germline, CDR1 is MRHNA and CDR2 is SNTAGT. CDR3 region: CASSELADRTDTQYF. CDR3 nucleotide sequence: TGTGCCAGCAGTGAGCTAGCTGATCGCACAGATACGCAGTATTTT.

The rearrangement uses TRBV5-5 and TRBJ2-5, with D perhaps TRBD1 or TRBD2 (5 bases each). CDR1 and CDR2 from the germline V gene are SGHKS and YYEKEE (reference sequence). This CDR3 contains 15 residues. V lost 4 bases and J 1 base, leaving 14 bases between the germline ends. CDR3 coding DNA: TGTGCCAGCAGCCATGGGACCGGCACCCAAGAGACCCAGTACTTC. Its protein is CASSHGTGTQETQYF.

This clone appeared a single time. The V gene is TRBV3-1 (or the pseudogene TRBV3-2), the J gene TRBJ1-5; D is perhaps TRBD1 (5 bases). Trimming took 2 bases from V and 9 from J, leaving 17 bases between them. The CDR3 spans 15 residues. CDR1 is LGHDT and CDR2 is YNNKEL in the germline V gene (reference sequence). CDR3 sequence reads: CASSQKDSPLAPQHF. The CDR3 nucleotides are TGTGCCAGCAGCCAAAAAGACAGCCCCTTGGCGCCCCAGCATTTT.

The rearrangement joins TRBV7-3 to TRBJ1-1; TRBD1 is a possible D gene (6 bases). The CDR3 length is 14 residues. V shed 5 bases and J shed 2 bases, with 12 bases lying between them. Germline V gene data show CDR1 as SGHTA and CDR2 as FQGTGA. The CDR3 loop reads CASSPGTPNTEAFF. The CDR3 DNA reads TGTGCCAGCAGCCCGGGGACACCAAACACTGAAGCTTTCTTT.

This chain joins TRBV27 and TRBJ1-1; D remains unclear. Deletions cut 6 bases from V and 6 bases from J, with 14 bases between. In germline, CDR1 is MNHEY, CDR2 SMNVEV (reference sequence). The CDR3 covers 13 residues. CDR3 nucleotide sequence: TGTGCCAGCAGCCCGGACGGTATTCCTGAAGCTTTCTTT. Protein product: CASSPDGIPEAFF.